The next 3 T cell receptor beta chains were all read from a single sample in a study of molecular identifiers for immune sequencing clone quantification. TCRdb reprocessed the PCR reads with MiXCR, giving one entry per CDR3 protein. The sample lists around 480,000 distinct CDR3 sequences, about 26% seen once, with about 0.75% in the top ten. Sequencing was done on a sample of naive CD8+ T cells from blood, with Jurkat cell RNA spiked in. Stated subset: FACS-sorted CD8+CD4-CCR7+CD45RA+ naive T cells. The receptors derive from a human donor in good health. Some libraries in this study had Jurkat cell RNA spiked in.

This clonotype occurred a few times. CDR3 nucleotide sequence: TGTGCCAGCACACAAGGTTGGACTGAAGCTTTCTTT. Its translation is CASTQGWTEAFF. The chain joins TRBV6-2 or TRBV6-3 to TRBJ1-1; D is ambiguous. V dropped 7 bases and J dropped 5 bases, with 11 bases sitting between them. Germline CDR1 is MNHEY and CDR2 is SVGEGT. This CDR3 has 12 amino acids.

A few counts support this clonotype. The chain uses TRBV2 and TRBJ1-2; D is unresolved. The CDR3 extends over 12 amino acids. V was cut by 8 bases and J by 4 bases, with 11 bases left in between. Germline V gene sequence: CDR1 SNHLY, CDR2 FYNNEI. CDR3 bases: TGTGCCAGCGCGCCGACTGCCTATGGCTACACCTTC. Its translation is CASAPTAYGYTF.

The sample holds a few counts of this clonotype. The gene calls are TRBV27 and TRBJ2-1; 7 bases agree with TRBD2. Germline assignment: CDR1 MNHEY and CDR2 SMNVEV (reference sequence). The ends lost 0 bases at V and 0 bases at J; junction bases unmatched: 2. CDR3 length: 16 amino acids. CDR3 in amino acids: CASSLSGGSSYNEQFF. CDR3 nucleotides: TGTGCCAGCAGTTTATCAGGCGGGAGCTCCTACAATGAGCAGTTCTTC.